These T cell receptor beta chains were read from a single sample in a study of beta chain features in type 1 diabetes. The assay was immunoSEQ multiplex PCR, and TCRdb's table has in-frame clones only and misses some. The table shows 600,000 or so clones, with more than 13% occurring only once. Sequenced material: naive CD4+ T cells from blood. These receptors were taken from a man aged 18-30 years with type 1 diabetes. CDR3s leave out the opening cysteine and the closing phenylalanine or tryptophan.

V gene: TRBV28; CDR3 length: 13; CDR3 protein: ASTIGGDTQETQY
V gene: TRBV11-3; CDR3 length: 13; CDR3 protein: ASSTGQGVTGELF
V gene: TRBV4-2; CDR3 length: 14; CDR3 protein: ASSRNSAEITNEQF
V gene: TRBV5-1; CDR3 length: 13; CDR3 protein: ASSFPGLGYNEQF
V gene: TRBV7-9; CDR3 length: 12; CDR3 protein: ASSRQGSADTQY
V gene: TRBV6-5; CDR3 length: 11; CDR3 protein: ASTEHPYYEQY
V gene: TRBV7-3; CDR3 length: 12; CDR3 protein: ASSLQGPTDTQY
V gene: TRBV18; CDR3 length: 13; CDR3 protein: ASSPSGSAYNEQF
V gene: TRBV6-6; CDR3 length: 11; CDR3 protein: ASSLYPGYGYT
V gene: TRBV5-1; CDR3 length: 12; CDR3 protein: ASRWARGAETQY
V gene: TRBV30; CDR3 length: 12; CDR3 protein: AWSVGTAYAEQY
V gene: TRBV5-1; CDR3 length: 11; CDR3 protein: ASSVADNEKLF
V gene: TRBV7-2; CDR3 length: 12; CDR3 protein: ASSLALVAGEQF
V gene: TRBV7-2; CDR3 length: 10; CDR3 protein: ASSGMRDTQY
V gene: TRBV19; CDR3 length: 11; CDR3 protein: ASSIQGRDEQY
V gene: TRBV23-1; CDR3 length: 12; CDR3 protein: ASSHRLKDQPQH
V gene: TRBV6-4; CDR3 length: 13; CDR3 protein: ASSASLARGETQY
V gene: TRBV7-9; CDR3 length: 13; CDR3 protein: ASSPGTGGTDTQY
V gene: TRBV5-1; CDR3 length: 9; CDR3 protein: ASSLEHEQY
V gene: TRBV19; CDR3 length: 12; CDR3 protein: ASSNHRGDQPQH
V gene: TRBV9; CDR3 length: 12; CDR3 protein: ASSVSSGANVLT
V gene: TRBV7-9; CDR3 length: 13; CDR3 protein: ASSLAGQGVYEQY
V gene: TRBV7-2; CDR3 length: 13; CDR3 protein: ASSLSSVAYNEQF
V gene: TRBV18; CDR3 length: 12; CDR3 protein: ASSPTTMTGELF
V gene: TRBV2; CDR3 length: 11; CDR3 protein: ASRTSSAETQY
V gene: TRBV30; CDR3 length: 11; CDR3 protein: AWRLADYNEQF
V gene: TRBV6-1; CDR3 length: 17; CDR3 protein: ASSEAWEGQPNMNTEAF
V gene: TRBV30; CDR3 length: 13; CDR3 protein: AWSGNSLSGNTIY
V gene: TRBV29-1; CDR3 length: 9; CDR3 protein: SPHTNTEAF